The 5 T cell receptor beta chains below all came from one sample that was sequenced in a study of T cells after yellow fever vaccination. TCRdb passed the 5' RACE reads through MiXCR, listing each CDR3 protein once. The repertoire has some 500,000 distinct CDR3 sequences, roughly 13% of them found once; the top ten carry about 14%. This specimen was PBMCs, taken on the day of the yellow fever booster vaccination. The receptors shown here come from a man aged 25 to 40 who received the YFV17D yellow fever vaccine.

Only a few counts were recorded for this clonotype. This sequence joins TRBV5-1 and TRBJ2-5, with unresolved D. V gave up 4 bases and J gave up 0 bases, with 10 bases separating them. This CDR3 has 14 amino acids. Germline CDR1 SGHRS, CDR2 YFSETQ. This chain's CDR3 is CASSLRADQETQYF. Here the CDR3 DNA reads TGCGCCAGCAGCCTCCGGGCAGACCAAGAGACCCAGTACTTC.

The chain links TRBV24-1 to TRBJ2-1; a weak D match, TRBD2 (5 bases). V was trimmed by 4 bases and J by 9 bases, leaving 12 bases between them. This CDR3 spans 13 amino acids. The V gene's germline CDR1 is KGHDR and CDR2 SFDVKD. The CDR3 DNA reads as TGTGCCACCAGTGACGCCGGACTCTCTGAGCAGTTCTTC. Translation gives CATSDAGLSEQFF.

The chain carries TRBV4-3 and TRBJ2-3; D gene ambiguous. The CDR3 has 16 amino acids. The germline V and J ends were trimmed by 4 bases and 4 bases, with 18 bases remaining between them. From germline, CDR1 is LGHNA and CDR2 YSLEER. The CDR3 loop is CASSPSAANIADTQYF. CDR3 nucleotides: TGCGCCAGCAGCCCCAGCGCAGCTAACATCGCAGATACGCAGTATTTT.

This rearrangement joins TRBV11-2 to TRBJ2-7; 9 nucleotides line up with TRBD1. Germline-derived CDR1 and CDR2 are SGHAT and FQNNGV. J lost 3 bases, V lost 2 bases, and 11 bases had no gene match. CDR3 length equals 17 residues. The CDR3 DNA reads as TGTGCCAGCAGCTTATTAGTCGGGACAGGGAACCACTACGAGCAGTACTTC. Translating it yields CASSLLVGTGNHYEQYF.

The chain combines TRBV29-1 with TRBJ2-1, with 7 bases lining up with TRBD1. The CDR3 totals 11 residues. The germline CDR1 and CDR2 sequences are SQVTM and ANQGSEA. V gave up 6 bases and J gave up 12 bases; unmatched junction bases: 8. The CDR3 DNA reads TGCAGCGTGTCACAGGGGAGAGTGCAGTTCTTC. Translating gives CSVSQGRVQFF.